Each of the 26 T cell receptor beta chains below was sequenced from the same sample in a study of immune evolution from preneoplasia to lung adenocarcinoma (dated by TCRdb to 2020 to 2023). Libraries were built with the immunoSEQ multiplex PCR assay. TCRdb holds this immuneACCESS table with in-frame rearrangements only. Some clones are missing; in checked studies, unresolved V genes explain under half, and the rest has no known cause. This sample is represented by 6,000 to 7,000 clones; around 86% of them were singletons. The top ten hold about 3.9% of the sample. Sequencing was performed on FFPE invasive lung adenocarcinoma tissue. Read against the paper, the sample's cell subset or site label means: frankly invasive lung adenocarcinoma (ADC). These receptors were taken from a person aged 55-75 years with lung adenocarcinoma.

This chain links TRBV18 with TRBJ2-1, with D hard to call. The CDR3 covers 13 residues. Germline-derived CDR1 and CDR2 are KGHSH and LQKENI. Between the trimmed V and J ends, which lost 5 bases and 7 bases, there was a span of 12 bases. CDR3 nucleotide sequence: TGTGCCAGCTCATCCGCTTTTAGGAATGAGCAGTTCTTC. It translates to CASSSAFRNEQFF.

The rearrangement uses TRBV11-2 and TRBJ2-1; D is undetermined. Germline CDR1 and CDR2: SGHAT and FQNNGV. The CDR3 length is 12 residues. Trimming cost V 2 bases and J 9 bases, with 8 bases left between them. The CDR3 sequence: CASSLNHGEQFF. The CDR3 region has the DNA TGTGCCAGCAGCTTAAATCACGGTGAGCAGTTCTTC.

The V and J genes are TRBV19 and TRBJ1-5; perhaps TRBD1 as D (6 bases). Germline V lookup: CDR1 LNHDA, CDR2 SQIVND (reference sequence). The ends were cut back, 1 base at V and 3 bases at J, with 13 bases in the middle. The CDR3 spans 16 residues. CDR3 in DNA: TGTGCCAGTAGTATAGGCCCGGGGGCAAACAATCAGCCCCAGCATTTT. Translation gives CASSIGPGANNQPQHF.

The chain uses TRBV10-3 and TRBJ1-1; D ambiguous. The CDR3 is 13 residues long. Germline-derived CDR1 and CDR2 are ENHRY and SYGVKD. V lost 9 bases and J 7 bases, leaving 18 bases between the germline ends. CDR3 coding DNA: TGTGCCATACAACGGATCTTGGAGGGTGAAGCTTTCTTT. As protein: CAIQRILEGEAFF.

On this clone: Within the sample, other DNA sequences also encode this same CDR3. CDR3 loop: CASSGGGGEQETQYF. The CDR3 bases are TGTGCCAGCAGTGGAGGGGGTGGGGAACAAGAGACCCAGTACTTC. The chain carries TRBV2 and TRBJ2-5, with D possibly being TRBD1 (6 bases). V lost 4 bases and J lost 2, with 14 bases in between. CDR1 and CDR2 (germline): SNHLY, FYNNEI. There are 15 residues in the CDR3.

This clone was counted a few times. The CDR3 here is CASGQGMYTEAFF. The CDR3 coding sequence is TGTGCCAGCGGACAGGGGATGTACACTGAAGCTTTCTTT. The rearrangement joins TRBV6-5 to TRBJ1-1; 9 nucleotides match TRBD1. Germline V lookup: CDR1 MNHEY, CDR2 SVGAGI. The CDR3 extends over 13 amino acids. V lost 8 bases, J lost 3 bases, and 4 bases stayed unmatched.

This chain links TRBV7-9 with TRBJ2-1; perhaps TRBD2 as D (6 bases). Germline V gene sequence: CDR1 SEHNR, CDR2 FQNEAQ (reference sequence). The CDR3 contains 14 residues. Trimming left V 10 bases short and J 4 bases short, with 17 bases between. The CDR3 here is CATSRDLIYNEQFF. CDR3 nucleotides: TGTGCCACCTCGCGGGACCTCATATACAATGAGCAGTTCTTC.

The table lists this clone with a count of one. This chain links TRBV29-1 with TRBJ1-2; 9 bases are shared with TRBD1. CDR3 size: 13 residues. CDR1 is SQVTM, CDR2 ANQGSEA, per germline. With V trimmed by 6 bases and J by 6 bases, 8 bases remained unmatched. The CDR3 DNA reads TGCAGCGTAAGGACAGGGGCCCGGGATGGCTACACCTTC. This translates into CSVRTGARDGYTF. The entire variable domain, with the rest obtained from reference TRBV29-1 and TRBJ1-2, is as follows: SAVISQKPSRDICQRGTSLTIQCQVDSQVTMMFWYRQQPGQSLTLIATANQGSEATYESGFVIDKFPISRPNLTFSTLTVSNMSPEDSSIYLCSVRTGARDGYTFGSGTRLTVV.

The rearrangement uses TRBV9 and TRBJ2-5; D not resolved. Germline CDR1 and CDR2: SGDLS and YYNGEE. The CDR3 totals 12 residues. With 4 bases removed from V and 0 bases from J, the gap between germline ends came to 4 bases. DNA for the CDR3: TGTGCCAGCAGCCCAGACCAAGAGACCCAGTACTTC. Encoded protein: CASSPDQETQYF.

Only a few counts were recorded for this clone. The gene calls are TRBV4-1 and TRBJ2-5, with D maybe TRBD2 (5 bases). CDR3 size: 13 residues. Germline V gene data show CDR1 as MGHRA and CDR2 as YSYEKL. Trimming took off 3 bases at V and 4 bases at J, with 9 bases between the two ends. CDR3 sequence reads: CASSQRVGETQYF. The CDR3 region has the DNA TGCGCCAGCAGCCAGCGGGTCGGAGAGACCCAGTACTTC.

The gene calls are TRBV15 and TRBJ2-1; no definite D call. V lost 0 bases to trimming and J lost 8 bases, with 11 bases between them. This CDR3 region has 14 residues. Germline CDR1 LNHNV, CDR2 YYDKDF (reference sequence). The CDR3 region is CATSRDRTADEQFF. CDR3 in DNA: TGTGCCACCAGCAGAGATCGGACGGCGGATGAGCAGTTCTTC. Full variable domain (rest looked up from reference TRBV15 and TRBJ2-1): DAMVIQNPRYQVTQFGKPVTLSCSQTLNHNVMYWYQQKSSQAPKLLFHYYDKDFNNEADTPDNFQSRRPNTSFCFLDIRSPGLGDTAMYLCATSRDRTADEQFFGPGTRLTVL.

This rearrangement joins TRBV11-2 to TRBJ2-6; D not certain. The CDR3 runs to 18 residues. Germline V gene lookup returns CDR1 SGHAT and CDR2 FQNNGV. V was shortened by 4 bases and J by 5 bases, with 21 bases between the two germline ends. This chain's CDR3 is CASSSYSKQQSRANVLTF. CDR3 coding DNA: TGTGCCAGCAGCTCCTATTCCAAGCAACAAAGTCGGGCCAACGTCCTGACTTTC.

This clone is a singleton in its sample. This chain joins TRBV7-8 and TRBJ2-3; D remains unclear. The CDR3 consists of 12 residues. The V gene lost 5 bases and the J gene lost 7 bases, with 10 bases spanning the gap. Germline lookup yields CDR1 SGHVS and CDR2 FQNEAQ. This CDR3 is CASSQPDNTQYF. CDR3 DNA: TGTGCCAGCAGCCAGCCTGATAATACGCAGTATTTT.

CDR3 in amino acids: CSVEPPTGQQYF. The CDR3 DNA sequence: TGCAGCGTTGAACCACCGACAGGGCAGCAGTACTTC. The chain recombines TRBV29-1 with TRBJ2-7; 7 bases align to TRBD1. The V and J ends lost 2 bases and 8 bases, in that order; junction bases with no gene match: 6. Germline V gives CDR1 SQVTM, CDR2 ANQGSEA. This CDR3 has 12 residues.

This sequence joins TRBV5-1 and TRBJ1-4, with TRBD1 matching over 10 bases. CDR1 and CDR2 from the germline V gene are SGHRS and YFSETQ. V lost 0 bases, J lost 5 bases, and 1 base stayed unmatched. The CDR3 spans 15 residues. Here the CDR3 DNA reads TGCGCCAGCAGCTTGGGGACAGGGGGAAATGAAAAACTGTTTTTT. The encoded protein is CASSLGTGGNEKLFF.

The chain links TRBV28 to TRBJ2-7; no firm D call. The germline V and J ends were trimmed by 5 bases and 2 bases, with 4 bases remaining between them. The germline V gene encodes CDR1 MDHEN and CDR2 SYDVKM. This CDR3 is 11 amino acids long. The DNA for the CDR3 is TGTGCCAGCAGTGCTCCCTACGAGCAGTACTTC. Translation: CASSAPYEQYF.

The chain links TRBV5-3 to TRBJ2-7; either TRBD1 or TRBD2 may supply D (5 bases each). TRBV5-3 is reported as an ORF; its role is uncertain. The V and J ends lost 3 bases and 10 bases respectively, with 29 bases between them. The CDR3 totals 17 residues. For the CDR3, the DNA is TGTGCCAGAAGCTACCCCTGGGGACGGAGCAAAGACTGCCCCCAGTACTTC. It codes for CARSYPWGRSKDCPQYF.

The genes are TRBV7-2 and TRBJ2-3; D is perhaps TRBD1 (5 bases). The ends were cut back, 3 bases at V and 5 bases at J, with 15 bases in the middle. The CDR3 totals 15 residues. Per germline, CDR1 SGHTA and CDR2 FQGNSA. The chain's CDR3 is CASSLVRAGLDTQYF. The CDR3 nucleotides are TGTGCCAGCAGCTTGGTCAGGGCCGGATTAGATACGCAGTATTTT.

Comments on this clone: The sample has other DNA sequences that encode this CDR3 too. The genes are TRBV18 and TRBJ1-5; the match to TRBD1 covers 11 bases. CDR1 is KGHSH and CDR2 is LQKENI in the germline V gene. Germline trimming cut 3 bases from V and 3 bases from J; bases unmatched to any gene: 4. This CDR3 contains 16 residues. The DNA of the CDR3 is TGTGCCAGCTCACCGGGACAGGGGGGACTCAATCAGCCCCAGCATTTT. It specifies CASSPGQGGLNQPQHF.

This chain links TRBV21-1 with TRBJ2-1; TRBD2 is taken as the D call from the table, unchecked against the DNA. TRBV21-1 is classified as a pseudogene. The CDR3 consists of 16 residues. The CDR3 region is CASSKGTSGISNEQFF. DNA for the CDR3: TGTGCCAGCAGCAAAGGGACTAGCGGGATCTCCAATGAGCAGTTCTTC.

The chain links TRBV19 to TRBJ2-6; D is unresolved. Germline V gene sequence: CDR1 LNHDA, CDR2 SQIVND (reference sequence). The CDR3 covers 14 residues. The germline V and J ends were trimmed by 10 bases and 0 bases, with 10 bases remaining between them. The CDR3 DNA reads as TGTGCCACCCAGAAGGTCTCTGGGGCCAACGTCCTGACTTTC. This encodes CATQKVSGANVLTF.

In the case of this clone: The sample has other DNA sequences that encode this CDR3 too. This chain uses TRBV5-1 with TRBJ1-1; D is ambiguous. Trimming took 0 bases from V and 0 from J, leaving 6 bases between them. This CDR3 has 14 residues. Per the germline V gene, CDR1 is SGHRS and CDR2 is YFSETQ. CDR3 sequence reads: CASSLDGMNTEAFF. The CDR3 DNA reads TGCGCCAGCAGCTTGGACGGTATGAACACTGAAGCTTTCTTT.

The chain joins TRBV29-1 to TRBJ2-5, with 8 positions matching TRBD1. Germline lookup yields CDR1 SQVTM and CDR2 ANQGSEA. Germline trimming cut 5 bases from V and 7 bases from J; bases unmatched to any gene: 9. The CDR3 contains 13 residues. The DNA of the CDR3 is TGCAGCGTTAGGACAGGGTCTAGTGGGACCCAGTACTTC. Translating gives CSVRTGSSGTQYF.

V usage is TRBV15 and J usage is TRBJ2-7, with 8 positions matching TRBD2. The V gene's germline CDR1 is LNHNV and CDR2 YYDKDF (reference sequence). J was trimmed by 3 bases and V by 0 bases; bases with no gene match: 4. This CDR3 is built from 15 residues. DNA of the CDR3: TGTGCCACCAGCAGAGATCGGGGGACTAGCTACGAGCAGTACTTC. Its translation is CATSRDRGTSYEQYF.

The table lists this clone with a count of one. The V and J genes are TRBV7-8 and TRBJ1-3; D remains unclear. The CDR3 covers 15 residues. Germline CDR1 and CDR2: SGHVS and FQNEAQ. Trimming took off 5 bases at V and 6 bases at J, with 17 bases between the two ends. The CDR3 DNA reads TGTGCCAGCAGCCCCGGGAGGGCCGGGTTAAACACCATATATTTT. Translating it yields CASSPGRAGLNTIYF.

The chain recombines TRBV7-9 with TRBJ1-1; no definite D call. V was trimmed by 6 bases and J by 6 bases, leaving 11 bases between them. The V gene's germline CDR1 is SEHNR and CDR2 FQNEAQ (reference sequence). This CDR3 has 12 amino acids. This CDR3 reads CASSYSTSEAFF. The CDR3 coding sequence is TGTGCCAGCAGTTATTCTACGTCTGAAGCTTTCTTT.